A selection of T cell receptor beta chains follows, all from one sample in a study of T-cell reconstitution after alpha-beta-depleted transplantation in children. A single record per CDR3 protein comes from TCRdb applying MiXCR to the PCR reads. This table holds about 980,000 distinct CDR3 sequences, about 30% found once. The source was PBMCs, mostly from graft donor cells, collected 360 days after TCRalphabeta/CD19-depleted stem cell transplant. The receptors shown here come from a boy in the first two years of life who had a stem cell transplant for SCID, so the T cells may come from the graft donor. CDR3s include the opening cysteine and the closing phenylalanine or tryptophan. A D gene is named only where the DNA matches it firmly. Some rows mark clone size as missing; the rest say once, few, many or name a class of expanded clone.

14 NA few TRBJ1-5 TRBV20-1 CSASAGQPWEPQHF TGCAGTGCTAGCGCGGGGCAGCCCTGGGAGCCCCAGCATTTT
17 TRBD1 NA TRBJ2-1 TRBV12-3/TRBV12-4 CASSITPRTGSYNEQFF TGTGCCAGCAGTATCACACCACGGACAGGCTCCTACAATGAGCAGTTCTTC
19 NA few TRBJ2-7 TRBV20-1 CSARLTRDRPGQRNYEQYF TGCAGTGCTAGATTGACCCGAGATCGTCCGGGACAAAGAAACTACGAGCAGTACTTC
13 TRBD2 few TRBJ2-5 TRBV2 CASKSGVNVTQYF TGTGCCAGCAAGAGCGGGGTTAACGTGACCCAGTACTTC
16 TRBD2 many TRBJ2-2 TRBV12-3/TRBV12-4 CASSRPGLAVTGELFF TGTGCCAGCAGCAGGCCGGGACTAGCAGTAACCGGGGAGCTGTTTTTT
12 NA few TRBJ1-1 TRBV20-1 CSASQANTEAFF TGCAGTGCTAGTCAGGCGAACACTGAAGCTTTCTTT
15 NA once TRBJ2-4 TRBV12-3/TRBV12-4 CASSLTAGYENIQYF TGTGCCAGCAGTTTAACGGCAGGGTATGAAAACATTCAGTACTTC
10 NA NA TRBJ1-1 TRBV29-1 CSVEVRGRIF TGCAGCGTTGAGGTTCGGGGTCGGATCTTT
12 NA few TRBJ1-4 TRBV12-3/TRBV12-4 CASSPPREKLFF TGTGCCAGCAGTCCCCCCAGAGAAAAACTGTTTTTT
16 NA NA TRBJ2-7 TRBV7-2 CASSFLAGASSYEQYF TGTGCCAGCAGCTTCCTCGCGGGGGCTTCCTCCTACGAGCAGTACTTC
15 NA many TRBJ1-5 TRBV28 CASSPRVVGNQPQHF TGTGCCAGCAGCCCCAGGGTCGTGGGCAATCAGCCCCAGCATTTT
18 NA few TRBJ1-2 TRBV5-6 CASSLGLTGTLIVGGYTF TGTGCCAGCAGCTTGGGATTAACTGGGACGCTAATTGTTGGTGGCTACACCTTC
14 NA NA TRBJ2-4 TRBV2 CASSQGRAQNIQYF TGTGCCAGCAGCCAGGGCAGGGCCCAAAACATTCAGTACTTC
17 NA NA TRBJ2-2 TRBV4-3 CASSQKGGAPNTGELFF TGCGCCAGCAGCCAAAAAGGAGGGGCCCCGAACACCGGGGAGCTGTTTTTT
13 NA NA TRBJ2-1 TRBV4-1 CASSQYVYNEQFF TGCGCCAGCAGCCAATATGTCTACAATGAGCAGTTCTTC
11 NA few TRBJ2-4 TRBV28 CASRGENIQYF TGTGCCAGCAGGGGAGAAAACATTCAGTACTTC
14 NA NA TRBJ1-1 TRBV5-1 CASSLGGVKAEAFF TGCGCCAGCAGCCTGGGGGGGGTAAAGGCTGAAGCTTTCTTT
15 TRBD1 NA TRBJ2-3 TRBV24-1 CATSDPGNRGDTQYF TGTGCCACCAGTGATCCCGGCAACAGGGGGGATACGCAGTATTTT
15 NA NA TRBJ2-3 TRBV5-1 CASRDGGTTTDTQYF TGCGCCAGCCGGGATGGCGGGACAACGACAGATACGCAGTATTTT
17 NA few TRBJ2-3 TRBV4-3 CASSQGTADTSTDTQYF TGCGCCAGCAGCCAAGGGACCGCGGATACTAGCACAGATACGCAGTATTTT
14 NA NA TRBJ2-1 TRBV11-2 CASSLDVAYNEQFF TGTGCCAGCAGCTTAGATGTAGCCTACAATGAGCAGTTCTTC
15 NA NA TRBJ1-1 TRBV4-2 CASSPRGGQTAEAFF TGTGCCAGCAGCCCTAGGGGCGGGCAAACGGCTGAAGCTTTCTTT
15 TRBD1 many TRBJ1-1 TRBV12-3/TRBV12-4 CASRESYRGGTEAFF TGTGCCAGCAGGGAGTCCTACAGGGGCGGTACTGAAGCTTTCTTT
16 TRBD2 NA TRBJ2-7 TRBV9 CASSVGIGTSLYEQYF TGTGCCAGCAGCGTAGGCATCGGGACTAGCTTGTACGAGCAGTACTTC